This TCR beta chain was identified in a study of OX40 agonist ivuxolimab in advanced cancers. Study in general: Patients treated during dose escalation were battling hepatocellular carcinoma, melanoma, renal cell or head and neck cancer. Those enrolled were roughly 85% male, with a mean age of 60 years and ages from roughly 23 to 80.

Generated by immunoSEQ multiplex PCR, the TCRdb table keeps only in-frame clones and is missing some. The sample has 74,000 or so clones, approximately 84% seen once. The V and J ends lost 0 bases and 3 bases respectively, with 9 bases between them. Germline values: CDR1 MGHRA, CDR2 YSYEKL. This CDR3 is built from 15 residues. The chain recombines TRBV4-1 with TRBJ1-3, with no clear D. This receptor was identified in an adult with an advanced solid tumor such as melanoma, head and neck, liver or kidney cancer. The material sequenced was CD4+ or CD8+ T cells sorted from blood, taken in a trial of the OX40 agonist ivuxolimab. The CDR3 bases are TGCGCCAGCAGCCAAGACCGGGCCGGTGGAAACACCATATATTTT. It is translated as CASSQDRAGGNTIYF.